The present T cell receptor (beta chain) was sequenced within a study of T cell responses to AZD1222 COVID-19 vaccine. Study outcomes and limitations: Sampling captured repertoires only after the peak T cell response.

CDR3 length: 12 residues. V was trimmed by 2 bases and J by 11 bases, leaving 10 bases between them. CDR1 and CDR2 from the germline V gene are MNHNY and SVGAGI (reference sequence). Notes on this clone: Its specificity is unknown.

Clones were read by immunoSEQ multiplex PCR, and TCRdb kept only the in-frame ones, dropping some. The repertoire consists of some 150,000 clones, with approximately 78% occurring once and the leading ten covering about 4%. The chain has TRBV6-6 and TRBJ1-5; a possible D gene is TRBD1 (5 bases). The sample was peripheral blood, taken on day 0 of MenACWY control vaccination. This clonotype was obtained from an adult in good health. The CDR3 region is CASSYNMGAQHF. CDR3 in DNA: TGTGCCAGCAGTTACAATATGGGGGCCCAGCATTTT.